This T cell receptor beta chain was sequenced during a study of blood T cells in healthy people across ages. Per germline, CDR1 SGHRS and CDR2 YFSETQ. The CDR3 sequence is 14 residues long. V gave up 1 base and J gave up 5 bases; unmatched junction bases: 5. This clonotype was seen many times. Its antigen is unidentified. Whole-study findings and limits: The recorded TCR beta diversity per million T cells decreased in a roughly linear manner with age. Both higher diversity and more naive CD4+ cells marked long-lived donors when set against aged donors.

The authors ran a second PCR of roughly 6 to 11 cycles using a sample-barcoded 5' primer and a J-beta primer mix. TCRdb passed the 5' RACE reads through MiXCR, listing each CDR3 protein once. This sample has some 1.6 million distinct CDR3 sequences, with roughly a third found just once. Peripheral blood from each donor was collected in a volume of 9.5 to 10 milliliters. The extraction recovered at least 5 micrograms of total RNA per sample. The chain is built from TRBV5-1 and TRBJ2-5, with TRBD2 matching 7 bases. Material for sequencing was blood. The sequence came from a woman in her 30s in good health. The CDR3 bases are TGCGCCAGCAGCTTGCGGCCAGCGGGGGAGACCCAGTACTTC. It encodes CASSLRPAGETQYF.